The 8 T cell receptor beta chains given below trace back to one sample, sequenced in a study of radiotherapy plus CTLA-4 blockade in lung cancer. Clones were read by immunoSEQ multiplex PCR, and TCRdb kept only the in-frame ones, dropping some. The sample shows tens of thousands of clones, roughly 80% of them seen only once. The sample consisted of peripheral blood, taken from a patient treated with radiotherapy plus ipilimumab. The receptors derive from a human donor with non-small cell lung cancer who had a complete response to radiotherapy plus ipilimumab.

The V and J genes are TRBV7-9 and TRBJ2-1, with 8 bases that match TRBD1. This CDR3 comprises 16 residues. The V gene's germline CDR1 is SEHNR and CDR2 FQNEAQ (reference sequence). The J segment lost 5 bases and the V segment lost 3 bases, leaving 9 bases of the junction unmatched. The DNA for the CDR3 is TGTGCCAGCAGCTTCCCGACCGGGACAGGAGACAATGAGCAGTTCTTC. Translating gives CASSFPTGTGDNEQFF.

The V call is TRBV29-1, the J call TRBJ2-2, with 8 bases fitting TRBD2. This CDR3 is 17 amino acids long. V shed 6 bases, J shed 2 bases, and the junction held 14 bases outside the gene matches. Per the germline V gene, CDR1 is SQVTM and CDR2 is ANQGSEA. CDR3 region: CSVAGRAGGGNTGELFF. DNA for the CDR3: TGCAGCGTGGCGGGAAGGGCGGGAGGCGGAAACACCGGGGAGCTGTTTTTT.

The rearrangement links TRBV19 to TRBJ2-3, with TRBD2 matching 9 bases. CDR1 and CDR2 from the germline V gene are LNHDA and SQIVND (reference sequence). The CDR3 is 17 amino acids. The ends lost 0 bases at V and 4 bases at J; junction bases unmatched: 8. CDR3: CASSIEGGTSSSDTQYF. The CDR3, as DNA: TGTGCCAGTAGTATAGAAGGCGGGACTAGCAGTTCAGATACGCAGTATTTT. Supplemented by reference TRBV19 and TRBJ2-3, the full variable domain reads DGGITQSPKYLFRKEGQNVTLSCEQNLNHDAMYWYRQDPGQGLRLIYYSQIVNDFQKGDIAEGYSVSREKKESFPLTVTSAQKNPTAFYLCASSIEGGTSSSDTQYFGPGTRLTVL.

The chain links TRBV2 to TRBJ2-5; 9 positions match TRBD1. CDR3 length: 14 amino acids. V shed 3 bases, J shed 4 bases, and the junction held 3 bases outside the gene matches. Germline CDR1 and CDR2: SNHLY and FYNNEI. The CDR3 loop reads CASSDWDRAETQYF. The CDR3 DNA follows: TGTGCCAGCAGTGACTGGGACAGGGCAGAGACCCAGTACTTC.

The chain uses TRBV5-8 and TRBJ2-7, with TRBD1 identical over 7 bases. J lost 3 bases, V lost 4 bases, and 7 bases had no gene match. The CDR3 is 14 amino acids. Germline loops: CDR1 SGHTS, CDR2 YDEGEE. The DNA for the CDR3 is TGTGCCAGCAGCGGCAACAGGGGTCTCTACGAGCAGTACGTC. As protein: CASSGNRGLYEQYV.

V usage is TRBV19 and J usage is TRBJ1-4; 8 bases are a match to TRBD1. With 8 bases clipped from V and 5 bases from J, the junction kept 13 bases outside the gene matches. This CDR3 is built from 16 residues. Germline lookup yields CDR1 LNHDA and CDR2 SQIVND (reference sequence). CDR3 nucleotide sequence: TGTGCCAGTCGCCTGCAGCGGACAGGGTTAAATGAAAAACTGTTTTTT. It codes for CASRLQRTGLNEKLFF.

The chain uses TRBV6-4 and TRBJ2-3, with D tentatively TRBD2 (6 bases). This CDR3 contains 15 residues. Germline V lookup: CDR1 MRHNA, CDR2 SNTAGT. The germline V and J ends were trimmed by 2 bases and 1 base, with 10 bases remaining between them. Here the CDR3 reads CASSDPPSGTDTQYF. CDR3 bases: TGTGCCAGCAGTGACCCCCCTAGCGGCACAGATACGCAGTATTTT.

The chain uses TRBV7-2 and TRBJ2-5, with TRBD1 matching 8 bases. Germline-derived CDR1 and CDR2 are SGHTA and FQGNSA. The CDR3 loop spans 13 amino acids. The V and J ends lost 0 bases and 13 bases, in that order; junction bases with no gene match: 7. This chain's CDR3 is CASSLAPDRGRYF. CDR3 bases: TGTGCCAGCAGCTTAGCCCCCGACAGGGGAAGGTACTTC.